This T cell receptor (beta chain) was sequenced in a study of cytomegalovirus exposure and HLA in healthy donors. Study-wide results and caveats: About 87% or about 30% of the time was how often most TCR beta V segments were productive, according to an earlier analysis.

Primers for the PCR totalled 60 Vbeta and 13 Jbeta. The assay was immunoSEQ multiplex PCR, and TCRdb's table has in-frame clones only and misses some. This table lists roughly 120,000 clones. For this clone: Its antigen remains unknown.

The specimen was PBMCs. The receptor comes from a man aged 35 to 55 in good health and CMV-seronegative.

CDR3 nucleotides: TGCGCCAGCAGCCAAGATCTCGGGGTAGGCTACACCTTC. This translates into CASSQDLGVGYTF. J is TRBJ1-2 and V is TRBV4-3, with no clear D. Germline V gene data show CDR1 as LGHNA and CDR2 as YSLEER. The ends were cut back, 0 bases at V and 8 bases at J, with 10 bases in the middle. The CDR3 length is 13 residues.